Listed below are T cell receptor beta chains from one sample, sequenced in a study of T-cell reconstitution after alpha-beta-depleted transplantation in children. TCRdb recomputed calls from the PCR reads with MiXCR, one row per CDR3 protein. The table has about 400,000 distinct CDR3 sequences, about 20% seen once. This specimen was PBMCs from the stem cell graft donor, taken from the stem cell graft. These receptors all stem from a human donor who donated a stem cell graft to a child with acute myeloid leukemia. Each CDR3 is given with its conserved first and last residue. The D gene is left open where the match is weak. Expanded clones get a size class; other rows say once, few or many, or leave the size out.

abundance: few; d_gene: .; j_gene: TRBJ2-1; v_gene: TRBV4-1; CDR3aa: CASSQRIEEQFF; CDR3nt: TGCGCCAGCAGCCAAAGGATAGAGGAGCAGTTCTTC
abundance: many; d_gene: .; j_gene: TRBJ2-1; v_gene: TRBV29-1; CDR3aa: CSVEVFWHEQFF; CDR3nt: TGCAGCGTTGAAGTGTTTTGGCATGAGCAGTTCTTC
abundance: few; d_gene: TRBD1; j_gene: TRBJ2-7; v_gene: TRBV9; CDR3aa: CASSDNVGGNEQYF; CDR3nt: TGTGCCAGCAGCGATAACGTAGGGGGCAACGAGCAGTACTTC
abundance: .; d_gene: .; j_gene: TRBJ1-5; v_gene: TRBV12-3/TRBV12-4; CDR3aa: CASSITGSNQPQHF; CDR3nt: TGTGCCAGCAGTATCACAGGAAGCAATCAGCCCCAGCATTTT
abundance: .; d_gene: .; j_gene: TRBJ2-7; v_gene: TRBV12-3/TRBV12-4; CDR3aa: CASSYLARVGIGEQYF; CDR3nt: TGTGCCAGCAGTTACCTCGCCAGGGTCGGTATCGGCGAGCAGTACTTC
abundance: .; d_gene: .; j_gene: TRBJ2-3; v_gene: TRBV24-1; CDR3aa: CATSGVFTDTQYF; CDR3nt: TGTGCCACCAGTGGGGTTTTCACAGATACGCAGTATTTT
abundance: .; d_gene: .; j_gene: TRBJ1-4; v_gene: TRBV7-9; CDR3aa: CASMRSGTSEKLFF; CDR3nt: TGTGCCAGCATGCGTTCCGGGACATCTGAAAAACTGTTTTTT
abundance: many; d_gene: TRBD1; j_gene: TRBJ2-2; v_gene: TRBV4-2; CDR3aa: CASSQPDRVSTGELFF; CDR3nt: TGTGCCAGCAGCCAACCCGACAGGGTATCCACCGGGGAGCTGTTTTTT
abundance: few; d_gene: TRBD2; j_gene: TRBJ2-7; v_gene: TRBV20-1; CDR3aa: CSARETSGLGPSYF; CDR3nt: TGCAGTGCTAGAGAAACCTCGGGACTAGGACCGTCGTACTTC
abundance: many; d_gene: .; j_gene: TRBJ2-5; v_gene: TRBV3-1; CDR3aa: CASSQGGTPHKYF; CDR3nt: TGTGCCAGCAGCCAAGGTGGGACGCCCCATAAGTACTTC
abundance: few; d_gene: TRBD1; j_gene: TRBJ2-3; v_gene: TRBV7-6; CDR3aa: CASSLNGRGTGTSGTQYF; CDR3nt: TGTGCCAGCAGCTTAAACGGAAGAGGGACAGGGACCTCGGGTACGCAGTATTTT
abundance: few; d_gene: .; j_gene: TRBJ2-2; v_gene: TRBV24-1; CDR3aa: CATSDPGQYLTGELFF; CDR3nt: TGTGCCACCAGTGATCCCGGACAGTATCTTACCGGGGAGCTGTTTTTT
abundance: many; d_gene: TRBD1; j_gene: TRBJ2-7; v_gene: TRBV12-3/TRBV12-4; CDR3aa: CASSFYRGDEQYF; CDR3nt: TGTGCCAGCAGTTTTTACAGGGGGGACGAGCAGTACTTC
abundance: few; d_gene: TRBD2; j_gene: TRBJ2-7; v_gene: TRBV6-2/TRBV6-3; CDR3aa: CASSSLTSGRPPYEQYF; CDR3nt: TGTGCCAGCAGTTCGTTGACTAGCGGGAGACCCCCCTACGAGCAGTACTTC
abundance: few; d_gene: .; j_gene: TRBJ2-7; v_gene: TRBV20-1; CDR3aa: CSAQYEGYEQYF; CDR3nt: TGCAGTGCCCAATACGAGGGCTACGAGCAGTACTTC
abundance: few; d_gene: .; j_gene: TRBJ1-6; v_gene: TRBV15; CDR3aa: CATSPSASYNSPLHF; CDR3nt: TGTGCCACCAGCCCCTCGGCGTCTTATAATTCACCCCTCCACTTT
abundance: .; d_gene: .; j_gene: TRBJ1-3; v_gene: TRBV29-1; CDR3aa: CSVEGGDSGNTIYF; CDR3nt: TGCAGCGTTGAAGGAGGGGACTCTGGAAACACCATATATTTT
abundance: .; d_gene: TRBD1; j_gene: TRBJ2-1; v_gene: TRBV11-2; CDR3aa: CASSLEGTGQASSYNEQFF; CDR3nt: TGTGCCAGCAGCCTAGAGGGGACCGGACAGGCATCCTCCTACAATGAGCAGTTCTTC
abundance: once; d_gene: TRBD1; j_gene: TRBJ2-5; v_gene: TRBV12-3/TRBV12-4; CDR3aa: CASSPQTGWGETQYF; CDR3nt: TGTGCCAGCAGTCCTCAGACAGGGTGGGGAGAGACCCAGTACTTC
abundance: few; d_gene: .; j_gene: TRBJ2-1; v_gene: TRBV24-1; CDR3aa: CATSDNSVSEQFF; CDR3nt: TGTGCCACCAGTGATAATAGCGTTAGTGAGCAGTTCTTC
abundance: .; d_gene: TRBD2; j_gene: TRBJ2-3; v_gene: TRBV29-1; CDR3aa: CSVDDASGTRTSTDTQYF; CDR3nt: TGCAGCGTTGACGACGCTAGCGGGACCCGAACTAGCACAGATACGCAGTATTTT
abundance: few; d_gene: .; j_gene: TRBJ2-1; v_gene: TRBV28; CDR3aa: CASSSLDSSYNEQFF; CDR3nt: TGTGCCAGCAGTTCACTGGACAGTTCCTACAATGAGCAGTTCTTC
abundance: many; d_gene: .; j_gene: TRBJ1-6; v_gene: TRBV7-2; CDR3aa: CASSFGLYNSPLHF; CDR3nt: TGTGCCAGCAGCTTTGGGCTCTATAATTCACCCCTCCACTTT
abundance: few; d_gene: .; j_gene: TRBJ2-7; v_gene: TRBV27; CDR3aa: CASLKPPYEQYF; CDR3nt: TGTGCCAGCCTCAAGCCGCCCTACGAGCAGTACTTC
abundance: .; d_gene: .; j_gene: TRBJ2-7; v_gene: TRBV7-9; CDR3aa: CASSPTVAYEQYF; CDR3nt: TGTGCCAGCAGCCCGACGGTGGCCTACGAGCAGTACTTC
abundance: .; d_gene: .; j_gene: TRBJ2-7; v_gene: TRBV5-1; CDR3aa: CASSLQTGPATRDEQYF; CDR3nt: TGCGCCAGCAGCTTGCAGACGGGGCCTGCAACTCGTGACGAGCAGTACTTC
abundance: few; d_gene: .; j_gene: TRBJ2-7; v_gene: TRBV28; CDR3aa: CASSYGRLGGSRGEQYF; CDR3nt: TGTGCCAGCAGTTACGGGAGACTTGGGGGTTCCCGGGGGGAGCAGTACTTC
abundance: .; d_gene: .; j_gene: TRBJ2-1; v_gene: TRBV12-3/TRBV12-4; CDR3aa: CASSLGLVPHEQFF; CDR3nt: TGTGCCAGCAGTTTAGGTCTCGTCCCCCATGAGCAGTTCTTC
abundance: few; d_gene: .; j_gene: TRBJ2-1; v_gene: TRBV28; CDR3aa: CASSLRGGPDEQFF; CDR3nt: TGTGCCAGCAGTTTGAGGGGGGGACCAGATGAGCAGTTCTTC
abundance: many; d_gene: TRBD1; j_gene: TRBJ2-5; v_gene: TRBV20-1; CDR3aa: CSATTTGGRGQETQYF; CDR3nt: TGCAGTGCTACTACAACAGGGGGCCGGGGACAAGAGACCCAGTACTTC
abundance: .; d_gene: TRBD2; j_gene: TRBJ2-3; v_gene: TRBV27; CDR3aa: CASSFLGTSGTAPADTQYF; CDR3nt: TGTGCCAGCAGTTTCCTCGGGACTAGCGGGACGGCCCCCGCAGATACGCAGTATTTT
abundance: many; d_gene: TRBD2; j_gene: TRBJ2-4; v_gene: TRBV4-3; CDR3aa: CASSSRLAGVTKNIQYF; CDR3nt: TGCGCCAGCAGCTCAAGACTAGCGGGAGTAACCAAAAACATTCAGTACTTC
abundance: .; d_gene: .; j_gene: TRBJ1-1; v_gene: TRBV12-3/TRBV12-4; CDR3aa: CASIPFRGNLNTEAFF; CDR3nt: TGTGCCAGCATCCCCTTCCGTGGAAATTTAAACACTGAAGCTTTCTTT
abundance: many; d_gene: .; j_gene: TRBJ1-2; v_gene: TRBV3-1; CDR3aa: CASSPFQQASYGYTF; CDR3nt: TGTGCCAGCAGCCCATTTCAACAGGCTTCCTATGGCTACACCTTC
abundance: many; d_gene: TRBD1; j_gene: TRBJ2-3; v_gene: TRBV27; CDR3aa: CASSTNQGQRTDTQYF; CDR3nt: TGTGCCAGCAGCACAAACCAGGGACAGAGGACAGATACGCAGTATTTT
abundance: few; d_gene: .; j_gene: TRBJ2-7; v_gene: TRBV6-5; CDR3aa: CASSYKEVFSYEQYF; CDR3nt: TGTGCCAGCAGTTACAAGGAGGTTTTCTCCTACGAGCAGTACTTC
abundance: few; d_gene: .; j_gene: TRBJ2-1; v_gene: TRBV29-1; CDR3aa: CSVAPSPRRGYNEQFF; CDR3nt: TGCAGCGTTGCCCCTTCCCCCCGCAGGGGATACAATGAGCAGTTCTTC
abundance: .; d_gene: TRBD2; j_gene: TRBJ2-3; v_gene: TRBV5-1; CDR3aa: CASSSLAGGGNTQYF; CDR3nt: TGCGCCAGCAGCTCACTAGCGGGAGGGGGGAATACGCAGTATTTT
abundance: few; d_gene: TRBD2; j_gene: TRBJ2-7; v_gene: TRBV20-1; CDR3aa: CSARGELAGGLGGLYEQYF; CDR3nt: TGCAGTGCTAGAGGAGAACTAGCGGGAGGCCTGGGGGGGCTTTACGAGCAGTACTTC
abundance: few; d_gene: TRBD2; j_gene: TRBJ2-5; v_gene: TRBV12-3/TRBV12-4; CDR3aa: CASTRTAGGETQYF; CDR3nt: TGTGCCAGCACCCGGACGGCGGGAGGTGAGACCCAGTACTTC
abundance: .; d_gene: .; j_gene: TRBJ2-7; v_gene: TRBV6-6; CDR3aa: CASSTYEQYF; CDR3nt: TGTGCCAGCAGTACTTACGAGCAGTACTTC
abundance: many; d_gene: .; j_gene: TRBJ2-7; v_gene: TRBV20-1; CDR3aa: CSAAGTQPFYEQYF; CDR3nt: TGCAGTGCGGCCGGGACTCAACCTTTCTACGAGCAGTACTTC
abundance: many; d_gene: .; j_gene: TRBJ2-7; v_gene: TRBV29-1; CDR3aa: CSVEVNGGGYEQYF; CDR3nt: TGCAGCGTTGAAGTCAATGGAGGGGGCTACGAGCAGTACTTC
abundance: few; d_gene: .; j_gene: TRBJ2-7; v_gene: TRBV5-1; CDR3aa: CASSLDMAYEQYF; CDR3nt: TGCGCCAGCAGCTTAGACATGGCCTACGAGCAGTACTTC
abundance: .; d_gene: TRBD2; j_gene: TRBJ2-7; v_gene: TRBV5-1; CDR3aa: CASSLSLAGRYEQYF; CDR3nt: TGCGCCAGCAGCTTGAGCCTAGCGGGAAGATACGAGCAGTACTTC
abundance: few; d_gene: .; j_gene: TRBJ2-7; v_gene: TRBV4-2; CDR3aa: CASSQEAGMWYEQYF; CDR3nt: TGTGCCAGCAGCCAAGAGGCCGGGATGTGGTACGAGCAGTACTTC
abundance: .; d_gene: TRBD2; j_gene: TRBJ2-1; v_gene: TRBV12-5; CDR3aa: CASGFSSTSGRAKGENEQFF; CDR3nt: TGTGCTAGTGGTTTTTCCTCGACTAGCGGGAGGGCCAAGGGAGAGAATGAGCAGTTCTTC
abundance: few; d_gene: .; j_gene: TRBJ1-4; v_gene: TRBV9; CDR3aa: CASRGTRAKVSPEKLFF; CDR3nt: TGTGCCAGCAGAGGGACACGGGCTAAGGTCTCTCCTGAAAAACTGTTTTTT
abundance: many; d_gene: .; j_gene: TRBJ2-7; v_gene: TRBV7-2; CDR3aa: CASSYRGGEQYF; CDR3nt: TGTGCCAGCAGCTACAGGGGAGGCGAGCAGTACTTC
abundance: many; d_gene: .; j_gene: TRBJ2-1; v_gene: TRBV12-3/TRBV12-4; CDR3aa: CASSLVGDNEQFF; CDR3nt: TGTGCCAGCAGTTTGGTGGGGGACAATGAGCAGTTCTTC
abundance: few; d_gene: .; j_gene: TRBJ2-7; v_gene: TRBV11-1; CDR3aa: CASSSLVDGGELGYEQYF; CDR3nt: TGTGCCAGCAGCTCATTAGTAGATGGCGGGGAACTCGGCTACGAGCAGTACTTC
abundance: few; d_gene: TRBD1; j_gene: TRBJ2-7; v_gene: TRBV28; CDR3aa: CASSPTGVEQYF; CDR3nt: TGTGCCAGCAGCCCAACAGGGGTCGAGCAGTACTTC
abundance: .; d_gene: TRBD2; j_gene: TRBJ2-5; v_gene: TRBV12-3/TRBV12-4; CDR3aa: CASSFSGGETQYF; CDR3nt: TGTGCCAGCAGTTTTTCGGGGGGAGAGACCCAGTACTTC
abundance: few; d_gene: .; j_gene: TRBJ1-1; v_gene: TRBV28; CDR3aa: CASSPPEMNTEAFF; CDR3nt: TGTGCCAGCAGTCCCCCCGAAATGAACACTGAAGCTTTCTTT
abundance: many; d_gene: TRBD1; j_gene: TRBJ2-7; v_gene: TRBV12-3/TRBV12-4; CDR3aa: CASSPTGPYEQYF; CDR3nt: TGTGCCAGCAGTCCGACAGGGCCCTACGAGCAGTACTTC
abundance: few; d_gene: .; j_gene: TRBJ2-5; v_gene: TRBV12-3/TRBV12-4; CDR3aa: CASSFGQGHLETQYF; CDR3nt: TGTGCCAGCAGTTTTGGCCAGGGACACTTAGAGACCCAGTACTTC
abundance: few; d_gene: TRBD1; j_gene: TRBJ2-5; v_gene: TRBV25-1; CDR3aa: CASSESGQLQETQYF; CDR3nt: TGTGCCAGCAGTGAATCGGGACAGCTCCAAGAGACCCAGTACTTC
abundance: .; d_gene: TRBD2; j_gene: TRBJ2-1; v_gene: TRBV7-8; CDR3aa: CASSLRTSGSLNEQFF; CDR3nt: TGTGCCAGCAGCCTCCGGACTAGCGGGAGTCTTAATGAGCAGTTCTTC
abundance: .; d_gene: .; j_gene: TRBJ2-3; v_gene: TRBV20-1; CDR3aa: CSAQTGHDSLGGSTDTQYF; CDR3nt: TGCAGTGCTCAGACAGGACACGACAGTCTTGGAGGGAGTACAGATACGCAGTATTTT
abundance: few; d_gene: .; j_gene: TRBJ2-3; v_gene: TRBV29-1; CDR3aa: CSVEEADTQYF; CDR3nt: TGCAGCGTTGAGGAAGCAGATACGCAGTATTTT